This section outlines one T cell receptor beta chain sequence together with its context. An end of the junction differs from the germline gene, which may be a read error. The data are from a study of blood T cell repertoires in COVID-19. The overall study: The United States, Italy and Spain supplied acute and convalescent COVID-19 samples. PBMCs, B-cell-depleted T cells, or T cells provided the cDNA or gDNA that made up the material.

Per the authors' pipeline: Reference gene primers were amplified, and this amplification served to estimate nucleated cell counts. Sequencing used immunoSEQ multiplex PCR; TCRdb keeps in-frame clones, though not all of them. The V and J calls and clone size are taken from that table; D and trimming were inferred from the DNA. The data show more than 90,000 clones, more than 75% seen once. The CDR3 length is 15 residues. Per germline, CDR1 SNHLY and CDR2 FYNNEI. Sequenced input: peripheral blood. The source of this sequence is a man aged 35 to 55 with acute or convalescent COVID-19. The V and J genes are TRBV2 and TRBJ1-3; 7 bases agree with TRBD1. The CDR3 sequence: CVSKTGRRSGNTIYF. Here the CDR3 DNA reads TGTGTCAGCAAGACAGGGCGTCGCTCTGGAAACACCATATATTTT. The whole variable domain, filled in from reference TRBV2 and TRBJ1-3, reads EPEVTQTPSHQVTQMGQEVILRCVPISNHLYFYWYRQILGQKVEFLVSFYNNEISEKSEIFDDQFSVERPDGSNFTLKIRSTKLEDSAMYFCVSKTGRRSGNTIYFGEGSWLTVV.